This paragraph reports one TCR beta chain. The use of a sample-barcoded 5' primer and a J-beta primer mix characterized a second PCR of 7 to 11 cycles. TCRdb re-called the 5' RACE reads through MiXCR, storing one row per CDR3 protein. The sample consists of approximately 320,000 distinct CDR3 sequences, roughly a quarter of them appearing once. The source of the sample is a study of blood T cells in healthy people across ages. The ends were cut back, 1 base at V and 5 bases at J, with 20 bases in the middle. CDR1 and CDR2 (germline): LNHDA, SQIVND (reference sequence). There are 17 residues in the CDR3.

The source is a woman aged 65 to 85 in good health. Sequencing was carried out using blood. This rearrangement joins TRBV19 to TRBJ2-5; maybe TRBD2 (5 bases). CDR3 amino acids: CASSIVATGLAVETQYF. The CDR3 region has the DNA TGTGCCAGTAGTATAGTAGCTACGGGTCTAGCCGTGGAGACCCAGTACTTC.